The rows below give T cell receptor beta chains drawn from one sample of a study of T cell repertoires in cytomegalovirus infection. In TCRdb, the reads were re-called with MiXCR into one record per CDR3 protein. The table lists approximately 910,000 distinct CDR3 sequences, approximately 31% of them singletons. These receptors' antigens are unknown. Specimen: cultured CD8+ T cells from PBMCs, collected from culture after CMV antigen stimulation. The receptors originated from a human donor in good health (CMV status not recorded). Some clones in this sample may be carry-over from other donors' samples. The CDR3 runs from the conserved cysteine through the conserved F or W. The order of the fields is J gene, V gene, clone size, D gene, CDR3 protein, CDR3 DNA. D genes are given only for firm matches. The size field is filled for only some rows; it gives once, few, many or a size class.

J gene: TRBJ2-3
V gene: TRBV15
clone size: -
D gene: -
CDR3 protein: CATSSWGRASDTQYF
CDR3 DNA: TGTGCCACCAGCAGTTGGGGCCGGGCATCAGATACGCAGTATTTT

J gene: TRBJ2-3
V gene: TRBV4-3
clone size: -
D gene: -
CDR3 protein: CASSQEGLSPTDTQYF
CDR3 DNA: TGCGCCAGCAGCCAAGAGGGACTCAGCCCCACAGATACGCAGTATTTT

J gene: TRBJ2-3
V gene: TRBV7-9
clone size: -
D gene: TRBD2
CDR3 protein: CASSKLAGGTTDTQYF
CDR3 DNA: TGTGCCAGCAGCAAGCTAGCGGGGGGGACCACAGATACGCAGTATTTT

J gene: TRBJ1-1
V gene: TRBV19
clone size: few
D gene: TRBD1
CDR3 protein: CASSIAGGTEAFF
CDR3 DNA: TGTGCCAGTAGTATAGCAGGGGGAACTGAAGCTTTCTTT

J gene: TRBJ2-1
V gene: TRBV6-4
clone size: -
D gene: TRBD1
CDR3 protein: CASSGVLETGIFNEQFF
CDR3 DNA: TGTGCCAGCAGTGGTGTGTTGGAGACAGGGATTTTCAATGAGCAGTTCTTC

J gene: TRBJ2-1
V gene: TRBV25-1
clone size: -
D gene: -
CDR3 protein: CASSDIGTAAYNEQFF
CDR3 DNA: TGTGCCAGCAGTGATATTGGGACGGCAGCCTACAATGAGCAGTTCTTC

J gene: TRBJ2-5
V gene: TRBV2
clone size: -
D gene: -
CDR3 protein: CASSEIKGDQETQYF
CDR3 DNA: TGTGCCAGCAGTGAGATTAAGGGAGACCAAGAGACCCAGTACTTC

J gene: TRBJ2-3
V gene: TRBV6-2/TRBV6-3
clone size: -
D gene: -
CDR3 protein: CASSYSMISTDTQYF
CDR3 DNA: TGTGCCAGCAGTTACTCGATGATAAGCACAGATACGCAGTATTTT

J gene: TRBJ2-2
V gene: TRBV7-6
clone size: -
D gene: TRBD1
CDR3 protein: CASSMTGVLTGELFF
CDR3 DNA: TGTGCCAGCAGCATGACAGGGGTATTGACCGGGGAGCTGTTTTTT

J gene: TRBJ1-6
V gene: TRBV27
clone size: few
D gene: -
CDR3 protein: CASSLQQYNSPLHF
CDR3 DNA: TGTGCCAGCAGTTTACAGCAGTATAATTCACCCCTCCACTTT

J gene: TRBJ1-5
V gene: TRBV7-9
clone size: -
D gene: TRBD1
CDR3 protein: CASSPPGDRGNQPQHF
CDR3 DNA: TGTGCCAGCAGCCCCCCCGGGGACAGGGGAAATCAGCCCCAGCATTTT

J gene: TRBJ2-1
V gene: TRBV6-2/TRBV6-3
clone size: few
D gene: TRBD2
CDR3 protein: CASCHRLAGGYNEQFF
CDR3 DNA: TGTGCCAGCTGCCATCGTCTAGCGGGGGGCTACAATGAGCAGTTCTTC

J gene: TRBJ1-1
V gene: TRBV27
clone size: -
D gene: -
CDR3 protein: CASSLSPFNTEAFF
CDR3 DNA: TGTGCCAGCAGTTTATCACCCTTCAACACTGAAGCTTTCTTT

J gene: TRBJ1-2
V gene: TRBV7-9
clone size: few
D gene: -
CDR3 protein: CASSFGQFNYGYTF
CDR3 DNA: TGTGCCAGCAGCTTTGGACAGTTTAACTATGGCTACACCTTC

J gene: TRBJ1-1
V gene: TRBV4-1
clone size: -
D gene: -
CDR3 protein: CASSHRKDTEAFF
CDR3 DNA: TGCGCCAGCAGCCACCGAAAGGACACTGAAGCTTTCTTT

J gene: TRBJ1-2
V gene: TRBV6-6
clone size: -
D gene: TRBD1
CDR3 protein: CASRTGTGRTF
CDR3 DNA: TGTGCCAGCAGAACCGGGACAGGGAGGACCTTC

J gene: TRBJ1-2
V gene: TRBV7-6
clone size: many
D gene: -
CDR3 protein: CASSLAPGPNYGYTF
CDR3 DNA: TGTGCCAGCAGCTTAGCGCCGGGACCTAACTATGGCTACACCTTC

J gene: TRBJ2-7
V gene: TRBV12-3/TRBV12-4
clone size: -
D gene: TRBD2
CDR3 protein: CASSLVGLAGGYEQYF
CDR3 DNA: TGTGCCAGCAGTTTAGTGGGGCTAGCGGGGGGGTACGAGCAGTACTTC

J gene: TRBJ1-2
V gene: TRBV20-1
clone size: -
D gene: -
CDR3 protein: CIYEILYGYTF
CDR3 DNA: TGCATCTATGAGATCCTCTATGGCTACACCTTC

J gene: TRBJ1-3
V gene: TRBV7-2
clone size: many
D gene: TRBD1
CDR3 protein: CASSTPRQGRGNTIYF
CDR3 DNA: TGTGCCAGCAGCACCCCGAGACAGGGGAGAGGAAACACCATATATTTT

J gene: TRBJ2-1
V gene: TRBV5-4
clone size: few
D gene: TRBD1
CDR3 protein: CASSQLGQGIVDEQFF
CDR3 DNA: TGTGCCAGCAGCCAACTCGGACAGGGCATTGTAGATGAGCAGTTCTTC

J gene: TRBJ1-2
V gene: TRBV12-3/TRBV12-4
clone size: few
D gene: -
CDR3 protein: CASSWLRSGAGLGYTF
CDR3 DNA: TGTGCCAGCAGTTGGCTGAGAAGCGGAGCGGGCCTCGGCTACACCTTC

J gene: TRBJ1-2
V gene: TRBV6-1
clone size: few
D gene: -
CDR3 protein: CASSEGAVPFTF
CDR3 DNA: TGTGCCAGCAGTGAGGGCGCCGTACCCTTCACCTTC

J gene: TRBJ1-1
V gene: TRBV20-1
clone size: few
D gene: -
CDR3 protein: CSASRVPAGVNTEAFF
CDR3 DNA: TGCAGTGCTAGCCGGGTTCCTGCGGGAGTTAACACTGAAGCTTTCTTT

J gene: TRBJ1-1
V gene: TRBV12-3/TRBV12-4
clone size: many
D gene: TRBD1
CDR3 protein: CASSPDSGGYTEAFF
CDR3 DNA: TGTGCCAGCAGTCCAGATTCAGGGGGCTACACTGAAGCTTTCTTT

J gene: TRBJ1-2
V gene: TRBV6-5
clone size: -
D gene: -
CDR3 protein: CASSYDLYYGYTF
CDR3 DNA: TGTGCCAGCAGTTATGACTTATACTATGGCTACACCTTC

J gene: TRBJ1-2
V gene: TRBV20-1
clone size: -
D gene: TRBD1
CDR3 protein: CSANFLTGRYGYTF
CDR3 DNA: TGCAGTGCTAATTTTTTGACAGGGCGCTATGGCTACACCTTC

J gene: TRBJ1-5
V gene: TRBV7-2
clone size: many
D gene: TRBD1
CDR3 protein: CASSLIRGGHNQPQHF
CDR3 DNA: TGTGCCAGCAGCTTGATCCGAGGGGGCCACAATCAGCCCCAGCATTTT

J gene: TRBJ1-5
V gene: TRBV6-6
clone size: few
D gene: -
CDR3 protein: CASSYSVNNQPQHF
CDR3 DNA: TGTGCCAGCAGTTACTCGGTAAACAATCAGCCCCAGCATTTT

J gene: TRBJ1-6
V gene: TRBV11-2
clone size: -
D gene: -
CDR3 protein: CASSPWTAGVGSYNSPLHF
CDR3 DNA: TGTGCCAGCAGTCCCTGGACAGCGGGGGTAGGCTCCTATAATTCACCCCTCCACTTT

J gene: TRBJ2-1
V gene: TRBV7-6
clone size: many
D gene: TRBD1
CDR3 protein: CASGQGQANEQFF
CDR3 DNA: TGTGCCAGCGGACAGGGGCAGGCGAATGAGCAGTTCTTC

J gene: TRBJ2-1
V gene: TRBV2
clone size: few
D gene: -
CDR3 protein: CASSEENEQFF
CDR3 DNA: TGTGCCAGCAGTGAAGAGAATGAGCAGTTCTTC

J gene: TRBJ1-5
V gene: TRBV19
clone size: -
D gene: TRBD1
CDR3 protein: CASSVDRGQRNQPQHF
CDR3 DNA: TGTGCCAGTAGTGTGGACAGGGGTCAGCGAAATCAGCCCCAGCATTTT

J gene: TRBJ2-5
V gene: TRBV27
clone size: -
D gene: -
CDR3 protein: CASRKWGAMETQYF
CDR3 DNA: TGTGCCAGTCGAAAATGGGGGGCAATGGAGACCCAGTACTTC

J gene: TRBJ1-2
V gene: TRBV12-3/TRBV12-4
clone size: -
D gene: -
CDR3 protein: CASSPGSTANYGYTF
CDR3 DNA: TGTGCCAGCAGTCCTGGGTCGACAGCCAACTATGGCTACACCTTC

J gene: TRBJ1-5
V gene: TRBV4-1
clone size: -
D gene: -
CDR3 protein: CASSQDPTVPDSNQPQHF
CDR3 DNA: TGCGCCAGCAGCCAAGATCCAACAGTGCCAGATAGCAATCAGCCCCAGCATTTT

J gene: TRBJ2-2
V gene: TRBV7-4
clone size: -
D gene: -
CDR3 protein: CAGLSRSTGELFF
CDR3 DNA: TGTGCCGGACTATCAAGATCCACCGGGGAGCTGTTTTTT

J gene: TRBJ2-1
V gene: TRBV6-1
clone size: many
D gene: -
CDR3 protein: CASRITETLYNEQFF
CDR3 DNA: TGTGCCAGCAGGATAACAGAGACCTTATACAATGAGCAGTTCTTC

J gene: TRBJ1-4
V gene: TRBV4-1
clone size: few
D gene: -
CDR3 protein: CASSPGRRNEKLFF
CDR3 DNA: TGCGCCAGCAGCCCGGGACGAAGGAATGAAAAACTGTTTTTT

J gene: TRBJ2-1
V gene: TRBV24-1
clone size: -
D gene: -
CDR3 protein: CATSEGTESWNEQFF
CDR3 DNA: TGTGCCACCAGTGAAGGGACGGAGAGTTGGAATGAGCAGTTCTTC

J gene: TRBJ2-7
V gene: TRBV19
clone size: few
D gene: -
CDR3 protein: CASSIKRAGHEQYF
CDR3 DNA: TGTGCCAGTAGTATAAAACGGGCCGGCCACGAGCAGTACTTC

J gene: TRBJ1-5
V gene: TRBV7-8
clone size: few
D gene: TRBD1
CDR3 protein: CASSSNRGTNQPQHF
CDR3 DNA: TGTGCCAGCAGCTCGAACAGGGGGACTAATCAGCCCCAGCATTTT

J gene: TRBJ2-5
V gene: TRBV27
clone size: -
D gene: -
CDR3 protein: CASSLSGLTGQETQYF
CDR3 DNA: TGTGCCAGCAGTTTATCGGGCCTGACAGGACAAGAGACCCAGTACTTC

J gene: TRBJ1-2
V gene: TRBV27
clone size: -
D gene: -
CDR3 protein: CASRVGVGNYGYTF
CDR3 DNA: TGTGCCAGCAGGGTTGGGGTGGGGAACTATGGCTACACCTTC

J gene: TRBJ2-1
V gene: TRBV7-9
clone size: -
D gene: TRBD2
CDR3 protein: CASSPGRGSGGEILVYNEQFF
CDR3 DNA: TGTGCCAGCAGCCCCGGCCGTGGAAGCGGGGGGGAAATTTTGGTCTACAATGAGCAGTTCTTC

J gene: TRBJ1-2
V gene: TRBV6-6
clone size: few
D gene: -
CDR3 protein: CASSYPGRDGYTF
CDR3 DNA: TGTGCCAGCAGTTACCCGGGACGGGATGGCTACACCTTC

J gene: TRBJ1-2
V gene: TRBV7-9
clone size: -
D gene: -
CDR3 protein: CASSLAVDDYGYTF
CDR3 DNA: TGTGCCAGCAGCTTAGCGGTAGATGACTATGGCTACACCTTC

J gene: TRBJ2-5
V gene: TRBV7-6
clone size: many
D gene: -
CDR3 protein: CASSRPPVGSQETQYF
CDR3 DNA: TGTGCCAGCAGCCGCCCCCCTGTGGGGTCCCAAGAGACCCAGTACTTC

J gene: TRBJ2-1
V gene: TRBV18
clone size: once
D gene: -
CDR3 protein: CASSPVQPGLKDPNEQFF
CDR3 DNA: TGTGCCAGCTCACCTGTTCAACCGGGACTTAAGGACCCCAATGAGCAGTTCTTC